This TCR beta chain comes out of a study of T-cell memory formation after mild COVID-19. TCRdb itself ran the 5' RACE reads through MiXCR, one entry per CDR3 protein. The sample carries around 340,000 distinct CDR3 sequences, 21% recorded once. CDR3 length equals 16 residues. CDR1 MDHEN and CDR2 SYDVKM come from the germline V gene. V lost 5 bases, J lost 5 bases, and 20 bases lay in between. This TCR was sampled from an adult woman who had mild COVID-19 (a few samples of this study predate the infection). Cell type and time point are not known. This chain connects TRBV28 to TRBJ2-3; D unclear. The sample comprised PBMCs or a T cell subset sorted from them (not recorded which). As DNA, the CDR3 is TGTGCCAGCAGTCCATTCACGGGTCTCCATCGAGATACGCAGTATTTT. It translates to CASSPFTGLHRDTQYF.